The entry below gives a single TCR beta chain sequence along with its context. No antigen is known for it. Researchers sorted 250,000 to 350,000 cells of each CD8+ T cell subset in triplicate. Naive CD8+ T cells were CD45RO-CCR7+CD27+CD95-. The data are from a study of CXCR3-negative and CXCR3-positive naive CD8 T cells. Study-level findings and limits: Naive cells used TRBV-TRBJ genes in much the same way whether CXCR3-negative or CXCR3-positive; memory cells did not. Memory CD8+ cells had much lower diversity, and both naive subsets had comparably high diversity. Naive cells that were CXCR3-positive had more hydrophobic TRB CDR3s (compared with CXCR3-negative naive cells).

The method, 5' RACE with UMI labels, was used to prepare the TRB cDNA libraries. TCRdb processed the 5' RACE reads again and assigns one entry to each CDR3 protein, with no DNA. This sample contains tens of thousands of distinct CDR3 sequences. Germline V gene data show CDR1 as SQVTM and CDR2 as ANQGSEA. The length of the CDR3 is 13 residues. The origin of this receptor is a human donor in good health. Some clones in this sample may be carry-over from other donors' samples. The chain links TRBV29-1 to TRBJ2-7; TCRdb proposes TRBD1, but this gene call is untestable without DNA. Sequences were obtained from naive CXCR3+ CD8+ T cells from blood. The subset: CD45RO-CCR7+CD27+CD95- naive CD8+ T cells expressing CXCR3 (TNR3+). The CDR3 is CSVRGDGTYEQYF.